This TCR beta chain was recovered during a study of cytomegalovirus exposure and HLA in healthy donors. Details on this clone: The target antigen is unknown.

General observations from the study: A later look showed TCR association rates differing by HLA locus, highest for DRB1 and lowest for HLA-C. An analysis that was carried out later associated about 17,000 TCR beta sequences with HLA alleles at 0.05 false discovery rate.

The PCR had 60 Vbeta and 13 Jbeta primers. The authors' processing: Later analysis identified some 80 million unique TCR beta chains, roughly 11 million shared. The method was immunoSEQ multiplex PCR; TCRdb's version includes in-frame clones alone and lacks a portion of them. The V and J calls and clone size come from that table; D and trimming were worked out from the DNA. The data show roughly 200,000 clones, with 65% to 80% seen just once and about 1.7% held by the top ten. Germline CDR1 is MGHRA and CDR2 is YSYEKL. V lost 1 base, J lost 6 bases, and 10 bases lay in between. The CDR3 spans 14 residues.

This TCR was sampled from a middle-aged man in good health and CMV-seronegative. V usage is TRBV4-1 and J usage is TRBJ1-3, with unresolved D. Sequenced input: PBMCs. The CDR3 bases are TGCGCCAGCAGCCAAGTCTGGCAGGTAAACACCATATATTTT. Translating it yields CASSQVWQVNTIYF.